Below, 5 T cell receptor beta chains from the same sample are listed, as sequenced in a study of cytomegalovirus exposure and HLA in healthy donors. Both 60 Vbeta primers and 13 Jbeta primers went into the PCR. The assay was immunoSEQ multiplex PCR, and TCRdb's table has in-frame clones only and misses some. The data show approximately 200,000 clones, with around 81% seen just once and around 2.1% held by the top ten. Specimen: PBMCs. The source is a woman between 18 and 29 years old in good health and CMV-seropositive.

V and J are TRBV6-6 and TRBJ2-3; 9 positions match TRBD2. CDR1 and CDR2 from the germline V gene are MNHNY and SVGAGI (reference sequence). The CDR3 totals 15 residues. The J segment lost 2 bases and the V segment lost 0 bases, leaving 0 bases of the junction unmatched. CDR3 DNA sequence: TGTGCCAGCAGTTACTCGGGACTAGCCACAGATACGCAGTATTTT. Encoded protein: CASSYSGLATDTQYF.

The gene calls are TRBV27 and TRBJ2-7, with 8 bases that match TRBD1. Germline trimming cut 6 bases from V and 4 bases from J; bases unmatched to any gene: 8. Looked up from germline, CDR1 is MNHEY and CDR2 is SMNVEV (reference sequence). This CDR3 is 14 amino acids long. The CDR3 here is CASSPADRGYEQYF. The CDR3 region has the DNA TGTGCCAGCAGCCCCGCCGACAGGGGTTACGAGCAGTACTTC.

This clone came up a few times. V gene TRBV29-1 combines with J gene TRBJ2-5; D is undetermined. The CDR3 totals 10 residues. V was cut by 6 bases and J by 3 bases, with 5 bases left in between. The germline CDR1 and CDR2 sequences are SQVTM and ANQGSEA. CDR3 in amino acids: CSVLKETQYF. The CDR3 DNA reads TGCAGCGTCTTAAAAGAGACCCAGTACTTC.

The chain joins TRBV7-3 to TRBJ2-2; D is perhaps TRBD2 (5 bases). The CDR3 has 16 residues. The germline V and J ends were trimmed by 3 bases and 7 bases, with 18 bases remaining between them. Germline CDR1 SGHTA, CDR2 FQGTGA. As DNA, the CDR3 is TGTGCCAGCAGCTTCGGCTTTCGGGGTGGGGTCGGGGAGCTGTTTTTT. Protein sequence: CASSFGFRGGVGELFF.

The J gene is TRBJ1-2, the V gene TRBV5-1, with a possible D match to TRBD1 (5 bases). Per the germline V gene, CDR1 is SGHRS and CDR2 is YFSETQ. This CDR3 has 13 residues. Trimming pared 3 bases from V and 3 bases from J, leaving 9 bases between. The CDR3 DNA follows: TGCGCCAGCAGCTCTGACAGAGACTATGGCTACACCTTC. Its translation: CASSSDRDYGYTF.